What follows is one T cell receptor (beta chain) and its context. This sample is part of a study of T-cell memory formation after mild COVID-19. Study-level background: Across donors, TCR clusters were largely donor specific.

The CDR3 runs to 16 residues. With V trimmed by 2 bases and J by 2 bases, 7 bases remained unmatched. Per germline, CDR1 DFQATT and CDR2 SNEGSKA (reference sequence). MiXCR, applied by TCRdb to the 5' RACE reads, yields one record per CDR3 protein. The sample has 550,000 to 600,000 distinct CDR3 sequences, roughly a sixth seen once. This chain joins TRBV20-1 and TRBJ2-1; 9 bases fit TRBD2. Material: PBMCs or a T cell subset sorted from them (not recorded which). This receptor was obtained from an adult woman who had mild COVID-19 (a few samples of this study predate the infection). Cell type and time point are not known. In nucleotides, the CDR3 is TGCAGTGCTAGAAACCCTAGCGGGAAGGCCTACAATGAGCAGTTCTTC. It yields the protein CSARNPSGKAYNEQFF.